The clone carrying this T cell receptor (beta chain) was detected a few times. What it binds is not known. This CDR3 is built from 14 residues. V was shortened by 0 bases and J by 4 bases, with 12 bases between the two germline ends. The V gene's germline CDR1 is GTSNPN and CDR2 SVGIG (reference sequence). Each sample's TCRbeta library yielded on average around 42,000 productive templates. The table came from immunoSEQ multiplex PCR; TCRdb's copy has only in-frame clones and leaves some out. The profile shows approximately 5,900 clones, about 35% of them singletons. The data were obtained in a study of STAT3 mutations in large granular lymphocyte leukemia. Study-wide results and caveats: In T-cell large granular lymphocyte leukemia, about half of patients showed multiple immunodominant subclonotypes.

This sequence was found in a woman aged 40 to 49 with T-cell large granular lymphocyte leukemia. Some clones in this sample may be carry-over from other donors' samples. The material sequenced was peripheral blood mononuclear cells. The V call is TRBV30, the J call TRBJ1-1; D might be TRBD1 (5 bases). The CDR3 DNA follows: TGTGCCTGGAGTGTTAGGGGATTGGGCACTGAAGCTTTCTTT. This sequence encodes CAWSVRGLGTEAFF.